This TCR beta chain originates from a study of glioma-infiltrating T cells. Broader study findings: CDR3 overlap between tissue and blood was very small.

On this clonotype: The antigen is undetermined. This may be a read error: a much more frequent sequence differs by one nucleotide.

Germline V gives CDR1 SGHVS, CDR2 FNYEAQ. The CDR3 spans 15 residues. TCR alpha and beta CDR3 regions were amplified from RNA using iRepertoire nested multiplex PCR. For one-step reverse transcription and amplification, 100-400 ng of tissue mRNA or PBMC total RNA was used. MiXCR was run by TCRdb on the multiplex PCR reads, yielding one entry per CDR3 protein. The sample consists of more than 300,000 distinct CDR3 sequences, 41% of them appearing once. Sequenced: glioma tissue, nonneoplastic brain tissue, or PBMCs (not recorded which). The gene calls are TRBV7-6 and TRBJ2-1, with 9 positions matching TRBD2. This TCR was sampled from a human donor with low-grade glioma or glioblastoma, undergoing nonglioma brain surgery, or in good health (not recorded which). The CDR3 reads CASSSTLSSGNERFF. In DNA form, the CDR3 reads TGTGCCAGCAGCTCCACCCTGTCTAGCGGGAATGAGCGGTTCTTC.